This passage covers 28 T cell receptor beta chains from one sample sequenced in a study of shared clonotypes between healthy human individuals. Clones were sequenced by immunoSEQ multiplex PCR, and TCRdb holds only the in-frame ones, with some missing. The table includes roughly 2.6 million clones, approximately 92% detected once. What was sequenced was naive CD4+ T cells sorted from blood. Subset in this sample: CD45RA+ positively selected. The receptor set was obtained from a young man in good health.

This rearrangement joins TRBV6-1 to TRBJ2-7; TRBD1 matches 10 bases. The ends lost 6 bases at V and 5 bases at J; junction bases unmatched: 4. Germline V gene lookup returns CDR1 MNHNS and CDR2 SASEGT. This CDR3 is 13 amino acids long. The CDR3 loop reads CASRKTGGNEQYF. CDR3 coding DNA: TGTGCCAGCAGGAAGACAGGGGGCAACGAGCAGTACTTC.

The gene calls are TRBV18 and TRBJ1-1, with D perhaps matching TRBD1 (6 bases). The CDR3 length is 14 residues. Germline CDR1 KGHSH, CDR2 LQKENI. The V and J ends lost 3 bases and 8 bases respectively, with 16 bases between them. DNA of the CDR3: TGTGCCAGCTCACCGGCCAAGGGGGACGGCGAAGCTTTCTTT. Encoded protein: CASSPAKGDGEAFF.

This clone has just one count. This sequence joins TRBV4-1 and TRBJ2-4; D gene uncertain. Germline CDR1 and CDR2: MGHRA and YSYEKL. V shed 0 bases and J shed 1 base, with 10 bases lying between them. The CDR3 consists of 16 residues. Here the CDR3 DNA reads TGCGCCAGCAGCCAAGATTGGGCAGTTGCCAAAAACATTCAGTACTTC. Translated: CASSQDWAVAKNIQYF.

The rearrangement links TRBV7-2 to TRBJ2-7; perhaps D is TRBD1 or TRBD2 (7 bases each). Germline CDR1 and CDR2: SGHTA and FQGNSA. The CDR3 consists of 14 residues. Trimming left V 5 bases short and J 3 bases short, with 14 bases between. CDR3 bases: TGTGCCAGCAGCCCCCGCAGGGGGGGCTACGAGCAGTACTTC. This gives the protein CASSPRRGGYEQYF.

V is TRBV7-8 and J is TRBJ2-1; perhaps TRBD2 as D (5 bases). This CDR3 has 15 amino acids. Germline lookup yields CDR1 SGHVS and CDR2 FQNEAQ. Deletions cut 3 bases from V and 1 base from J, with 10 bases between. The CDR3 nucleotides read TGTGCCAGCAGCTTGGACTTGCCTTCCTACAATGAGCAGTTCTTC. Protein product: CASSLDLPSYNEQFF.

CDR3 DNA: TGTGCCAGCAGTTCGAGGCCCTTAGGGCAAGAGACCCAGTACTTC. It is translated as CASSSRPLGQETQYF. V gene TRBV6-6 combines with J gene TRBJ2-5; D call uncertain. The V gene lost 4 bases and the J gene lost 2 bases, with 14 bases spanning the gap. Germline V gene lookup returns CDR1 MNHNY and CDR2 SVGAGI (reference sequence). CDR3 length: 15 residues.

DNA of the CDR3: TGTGCCAGCAGTCACTTAGGACAGCCCTACGAGCAGTACTTC. It specifies CASSHLGQPYEQYF. The rearrangement uses TRBV6-1 and TRBJ2-7; tentatively, D is TRBD1 (6 bases). The CDR3 length is 14 residues. Germline CDR1 MNHNS, CDR2 SASEGT. V was cut by 5 bases and J by 2 bases, with 13 bases left in between.

CDR3 amino acids: CASSLEGINTGELFF. The DNA of the CDR3 is TGTGCCAGCAGCTTAGAAGGGATCAACACCGGGGAGCTGTTTTTT. The chain links TRBV7-9 to TRBJ2-2; D unresolved. Trimming left V 1 base short and J 2 bases short, with 8 bases between. The CDR3 is made up of 15 amino acids. Germline values: CDR1 SEHNR, CDR2 FQNEAQ (reference sequence).

This sequence joins TRBV2 and TRBJ1-5; D may be TRBD1 (6 bases). The germline V gene encodes CDR1 SNHLY and CDR2 FYNNEI. V dropped 6 bases and J dropped 3 bases, with 9 bases sitting between them. The CDR3 is 13 amino acids. CDR3 amino acids: CASRYRVNQPQHF. The CDR3 DNA follows: TGTGCCAGCAGGTACAGGGTCAATCAGCCCCAGCATTTT.

The CDR3 protein is CASSQLSRRTQINTGELFF. CDR3 nucleotides: TGCGCCAGCAGTCAACTCTCGCGAAGAACTCAAATTAACACCGGGGAGCTGTTTTTT. The chain is built from TRBV23-1 and TRBJ2-2; no reliable D call. TRBV23-1 is recorded as an ORF, its role being uncertain. This CDR3 is built from 19 residues. Trimming took off 2 bases at V and 2 bases at J, with 21 bases between the two ends.

This chain joins TRBV7-9 and TRBJ1-1; D perhaps matches TRBD1 (5 bases). Germline CDR1 is SEHNR and CDR2 is FQNEAQ (reference sequence). The CDR3 length is 13 residues. Between the trimmed V and J ends, which lost 3 bases and 1 base, there was a span of 6 bases. The CDR3 here is CASSLTANTEAFF. In DNA, the CDR3 is TGTGCCAGCAGCTTGACAGCGAACACTGAAGCTTTCTTT.

V is TRBV28 and J is TRBJ1-5; a weak D match, TRBD1 (5 bases). The V gene's germline CDR1 is MDHEN and CDR2 SYDVKM. This CDR3 is 12 amino acids long. V was trimmed by 8 bases and J by 7 bases, leaving 12 bases between them. The CDR3 nucleotides read TGTGCCAGCCTGGGGGTGGGCCAGCCCCAGCATTTT. Translating gives CASLGVGQPQHF.

The rearrangement links TRBV27 to TRBJ2-7; D possibly corresponds to TRBD2 (6 bases). V dropped 0 bases and J dropped 3 bases, with 15 bases sitting between them. Per the germline V gene, CDR1 is MNHEY and CDR2 is SMNVEV (reference sequence). This CDR3 has 16 residues. Here the CDR3 DNA reads TGTGCCAGCAGTTTATCCGCGGGGCGGCTAGTCTACGAGCAGTACTTC. Amino acids: CASSLSAGRLVYEQYF.

This chain uses TRBV19 with TRBJ2-7, with a tentative D call TRBD1 (5 bases). The V gene lost 3 bases and the J gene lost 2 bases, with 17 bases spanning the gap. This CDR3 is 16 amino acids long. Germline values: CDR1 LNHDA, CDR2 SQIVND (reference sequence). The CDR3 protein is CASSIDPTGRAYEQYF. DNA of the CDR3: TGTGCCAGTAGTATTGATCCCACAGGTCGGGCCTACGAGCAGTACTTC. The full variable domain, with the rest looked up from reference TRBV19 and TRBJ2-7, is DGGITQSPKYLFRKEGQNVTLSCEQNLNHDAMYWYRQDPGQGLRLIYYSQIVNDFQKGDIAEGYSVSREKKESFPLTVTSAQKNPTAFYLCASSIDPTGRAYEQYFGPGTRLTVT.

This rearrangement joins TRBV4-3 to TRBJ2-1; TRBD2 aligns across 12 bases. The germline V gene encodes CDR1 LGHNA and CDR2 YSLEER. This CDR3 spans 18 amino acids. V trimming: 4 bases; J trimming: 10 bases; junction bases outside the gene matches: 17. The CDR3 sequence: CASSPGLKTSGSRREQFF. Written as DNA, the CDR3 is TGCGCCAGCAGCCCAGGCCTCAAGACTAGCGGGAGTAGGAGGGAGCAGTTCTTC.

The DNA of the CDR3 is TGTGCCAGCAGCAGCGGAACAGGCGGACGAGAGACCCAGTACTTC. This translates into CASSSGTGGRETQYF. The genes are TRBV11-3 and TRBJ2-5, with D possibly being TRBD1 or TRBD2 (5 bases each). Trimming removed 5 bases from V and 4 bases from J, with 17 bases in between. Germline-derived CDR1 and CDR2 are SGHNT and YENEEA. The CDR3 covers 15 residues.

The V and J genes are TRBV5-8 and TRBJ1-2; 8 bases fit TRBD1. Per the germline V gene, CDR1 is SGHTS and CDR2 is YDEGEE. CDR3 length equals 14 residues. V lost 2 bases and J lost 2; bases outside the gene matches: 2. CDR3 protein: CASSFGTGNYGYTF. DNA of the CDR3: TGTGCCAGCAGCTTCGGGACAGGCAACTATGGCTACACCTTC.

This clone has only one observation. The gene calls are TRBV6-6 and TRBJ2-5; D is ambiguous. The V end lost 6 bases, the J end lost 4 bases, and 15 bases lay between the germline ends. The CDR3 runs to 14 residues. Per the germline V gene, CDR1 is MNHNY and CDR2 is SVGAGI (reference sequence). The CDR3, as DNA: TGTGCCAGCAGGGCCGGGCCGCTGGGAGAGACCCAGTACTTC. Encoded protein: CASRAGPLGETQYF.

This chain connects TRBV13 to TRBJ2-7; no definite D call. The CDR3 loop spans 15 amino acids. Trimming took off 2 bases at V and 0 bases at J, with 11 bases between the two ends. CDR1 PRHDT and CDR2 FYEKMQ come from the germline V gene (reference sequence). CDR3 coding DNA: TGTGCCAGCAGCTTACGACCCCAAATCTCCTACGAGCAGTACTTC. This sequence encodes CASSLRPQISYEQYF.

The chain has TRBV6-1 and TRBJ2-4, with TRBD1 identical over 8 bases. This CDR3 is built from 13 residues. The germline gives CDR1 MNHNS, CDR2 SASEGT. V gave up 6 bases and J gave up 9 bases; unmatched junction bases: 7. In nucleotides, the CDR3 is TGTGCCAGCAGCGCTGGACAGGGACCCATTCAGTACTTC. This translates into CASSAGQGPIQYF.

The V and J genes are TRBV5-1 and TRBJ2-7; D remains ambiguous. V lost 0 bases and J 1 base, leaving 11 bases between the germline ends. CDR1 SGHRS and CDR2 YFSETQ come from the germline V gene. This CDR3 is 15 amino acids long. The CDR3 DNA reads as TGCGCCAGCAGCTTGGAACCCTCCGGTTCCTACGAGCAGTACTTC. Encoded protein: CASSLEPSGSYEQYF. The full variable domain, in which reference TRBV5-1 and TRBJ2-7 provide the parts outside the CDR3, is KAGVTQTPRYLIKTRGQQVTLSCSPISGHRSVSWYQQTPGQGLQFLFEYFSETQRNKGNFPGRFSGRQFSNSRSEMNVSTLELGDSALYLCASSLEPSGSYEQYFGPGTRLTVT.

This clone was found a few times. This chain uses TRBV23-1 with TRBJ2-7; D gene uncertain. TRBV23-1 falls under the ORF class, with uncertain function. This CDR3 is 14 amino acids long. V gave up 3 bases and J gave up 3 bases, with 12 bases separating them. CDR3 protein: CASSQQASHYEQYF. DNA for the CDR3: TGCGCCAGCAGTCAGCAGGCCAGTCACTACGAGCAGTACTTC.

The chain has TRBV19 and TRBJ1-3, with D unclear. CDR3 length: 15 residues. CDR1 is LNHDA, CDR2 SQIVND, per germline (reference sequence). V shed 9 bases and J shed 3 bases, with 18 bases lying between them. For the CDR3, the DNA is TGTGCCAGCTGGCCCGGTAGTCTGGGTGGAAACACCATATATTTT. Translating it yields CASWPGSLGGNTIYF.

The chain links TRBV15 to TRBJ2-5; D is perhaps TRBD1 (6 bases). The CDR3 sequence is 15 residues long. Between the trimmed V and J ends, which lost 0 bases and 4 bases, there was a span of 12 bases. Germline V gene lookup returns CDR1 LNHNV and CDR2 YYDKDF (reference sequence). CDR3 DNA sequence: TGTGCCACCAGCAGAGACAGGGGAGTGGGAGAGACCCAGTACTTC. It translates to CATSRDRGVGETQYF.

The chain links TRBV7-2 to TRBJ2-4; D possibly uses TRBD1 or TRBD2 (6 bases each). This CDR3 contains 18 residues. V lost 5 bases and J lost 4, with 24 bases in between. Germline CDR1 SGHTA, CDR2 FQGNSA. The CDR3 DNA follows: TGTGCCAGCAGCACCAGGGGTCCGGGGGCTAGCGAGAAAAACATTCAGTACTTC. Residues: CASSTRGPGASEKNIQYF.

V and J are TRBV9 and TRBJ2-5; the D gene is possibly TRBD2 (5 bases). Germline values: CDR1 SGDLS, CDR2 YYNGEE. V lost 0 bases to trimming and J lost 5 bases, with 8 bases between them. The CDR3 sequence is 13 residues long. CDR3 DNA sequence: TGTGCCAGCAGCGTAGGGTGGAGGGAGACCCAGTACTTC. Its protein is CASSVGWRETQYF.

The CDR3 here is CASSLLAGGTDTQYF. CDR3 coding DNA: TGTGCCAGCAGCTTATTAGCGGGGGGCACAGATACGCAGTATTTT. This sequence joins TRBV11-3 and TRBJ2-3; TRBD2 agrees at 9 bases. Germline lookup yields CDR1 SGHNT and CDR2 YENEEA. CDR3 length equals 15 residues. J lost 1 base, V lost 2 bases, and 1 base had no gene match.

The rearrangement links TRBV7-9 to TRBJ1-2; weak D call: TRBD1 (5 bases). The ends were cut back, 6 bases at V and 4 bases at J, with 12 bases in the middle. Looked up from germline, CDR1 is SEHNR and CDR2 is FQNEAQ (reference sequence). The CDR3 contains 13 residues. The CDR3 region has the DNA TGTGCCAGCAGTATGGGGGAACCCTATGGCTACACCTTC. Encoded protein: CASSMGEPYGYTF.